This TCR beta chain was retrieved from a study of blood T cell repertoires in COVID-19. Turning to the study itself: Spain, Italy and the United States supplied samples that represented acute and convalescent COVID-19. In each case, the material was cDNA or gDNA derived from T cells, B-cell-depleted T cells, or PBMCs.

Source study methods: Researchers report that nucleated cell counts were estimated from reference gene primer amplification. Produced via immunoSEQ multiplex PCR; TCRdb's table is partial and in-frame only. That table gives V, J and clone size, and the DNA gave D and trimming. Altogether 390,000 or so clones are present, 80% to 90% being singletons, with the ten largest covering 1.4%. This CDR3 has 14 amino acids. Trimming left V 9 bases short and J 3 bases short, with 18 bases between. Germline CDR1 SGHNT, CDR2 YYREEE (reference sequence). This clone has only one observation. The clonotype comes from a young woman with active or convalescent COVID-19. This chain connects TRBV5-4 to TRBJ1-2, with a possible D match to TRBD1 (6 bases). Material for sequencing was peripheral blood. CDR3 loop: CATVTGGNDYGYTF. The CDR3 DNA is TGTGCCACCGTGACAGGAGGAAATGACTATGGCTACACCTTC.